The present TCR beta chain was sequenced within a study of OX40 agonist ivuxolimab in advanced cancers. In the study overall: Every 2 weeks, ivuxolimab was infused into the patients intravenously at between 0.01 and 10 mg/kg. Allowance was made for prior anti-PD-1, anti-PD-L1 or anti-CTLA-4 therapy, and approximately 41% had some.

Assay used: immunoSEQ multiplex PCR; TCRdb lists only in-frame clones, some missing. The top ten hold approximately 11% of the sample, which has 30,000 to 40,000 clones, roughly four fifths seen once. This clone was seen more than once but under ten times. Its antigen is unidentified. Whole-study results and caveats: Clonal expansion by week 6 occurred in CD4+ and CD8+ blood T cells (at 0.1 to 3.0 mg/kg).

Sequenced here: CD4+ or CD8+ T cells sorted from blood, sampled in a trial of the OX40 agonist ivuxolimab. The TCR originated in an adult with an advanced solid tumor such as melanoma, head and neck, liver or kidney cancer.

The CDR3 region has the DNA TGTGCCAGCAGCGTAGGTCAAACTAATGAAAAACTGTTTTTT. The encoded protein is CASSVGQTNEKLFF. This chain connects TRBV9 to TRBJ1-4; D call uncertain. Germline V gene lookup returns CDR1 SGDLS and CDR2 YYNGEE. CDR3 size: 14 residues. The V end was cut by 0 bases, the J end by 1 base, with 4 bases between.